The sequence of this T cell receptor beta chain was determined in a study of blood T cells in healthy people across ages. In its sample, this clonotype was seen many times. Its specificity is not known. Study-wide results and limits: The study regarded diversity estimates from one million T cells as underestimates.

The ends lost 6 bases at V and 5 bases at J; junction bases unmatched: 11. The CDR3 totals 15 residues. From germline, CDR1 is MNHEY and CDR2 SMNVEV (reference sequence). Through a sample-barcoded 5' primer and a J-beta primer mix, a second PCR was run for about 7 to 12 cycles. One entry per CDR3 protein, called by TCRdb with MiXCR from the 5' RACE reads. The table includes 450,000 to 650,000 distinct CDR3 sequences, approximately 25% detected once. These data also formed part of another study, on T cells of mothers and their children. That study reports: Added by the second PCR's M1S primer were sample barcodes and 2-4 random nucleotides. Evidence of persistent microchimeric T cell clones was absent.

The chain employs TRBV27 and TRBJ2-7; 9 nucleotides agree with TRBD1. The sample consisted of blood. The receptor comes from a boy aged 5-17 years in good health. The chain's CDR3 is CASRLEGGDRDEQYF. The CDR3 nucleotides are TGTGCCAGCAGACTAGAGGGTGGGGACAGGGACGAGCAGTACTTC.